Presented here are 10 T cell receptor beta chains from one specimen sequenced in a study of TIL therapy for anti-PD-1-resistant metastatic lung cancer. Time point reported: pre-treatment sample, taken before nivolumab and TIL therapy. The libraries were made with immunoSEQ v3. TCRdb's table, derived via immunoSEQ multiplex PCR, lists solely in-frame clones and lacks some. The sample holds under 70,000 clones; around 86% are singletons and the top ten take roughly 2.6%. The sequencing here drew on blood, taken at baseline. The origin of the receptors is a person aged 25 to 79 with non-small cell lung cancer.

This chain uses TRBV5-5 with TRBJ2-2, with 10 bases fitting TRBD2. J lost 5 bases, V lost 4 bases, and 5 bases had no gene match. The CDR3 spans 15 residues. Germline V gene data show CDR1 as SGHKS and CDR2 as YYEKEE (reference sequence). The CDR3 spells CASSRSTSGTGELFF. Written as DNA, the CDR3 is TGTGCCAGCAGCCGTTCGACTAGCGGGACCGGGGAGCTGTTTTTT.

The V gene is TRBV10-1, the J gene TRBJ1-1; no definite D call. This CDR3 comprises 16 residues. Trimming shortened V by 3 bases and J by 2 bases, and 16 bases separated the two germline ends. From germline, CDR1 is WNHNN and CDR2 SYGVQD (reference sequence). CDR3 residues: CASSDVFVGYNTEAFF. The DNA of the CDR3 is TGCGCCAGCAGTGATGTTTTCGTAGGGTATAACACTGAAGCTTTCTTT.

The chain recombines TRBV18 with TRBJ1-3; 9 positions match TRBD1. The V gene's germline CDR1 is KGHSH and CDR2 LQKENI. The CDR3 covers 16 residues. Trimming at V came to 3 bases and at J to 4 bases, leaving 7 bases not matched to a gene. As DNA, the CDR3 is TGTGCCAGCTCACCGGAAAACAGGGGGCGAGGAAACACCATATATTTT. It yields the protein CASSPENRGRGNTIYF.

V gene TRBV6-5 combines with J gene TRBJ2-7; TRBD1 aligns across 7 bases. The trim removed 4 bases at V and 3 bases at J, leaving 3 bases unmatched. Germline V lookup: CDR1 MNHEY, CDR2 SVGAGI. The CDR3 covers 13 residues. Here the CDR3 DNA reads TGTGCCAGCAGTTCCGGACAGGACTACGAGCAGTACTTC. Translated: CASSSGQDYEQYF.

This rearrangement joins TRBV24-1 to TRBJ1-2; 7 bases align to TRBD1. CDR1 and CDR2 (germline): KGHDR, SFDVKD. Unmatched junction bases numbered 4, after V lost 3 bases and J lost 4 bases. The CDR3 has 14 residues. The chain's CDR3 is CATSDGDSPYGYTF. Written as DNA, the CDR3 is TGTGCCACCAGTGATGGGGACAGTCCCTATGGCTACACCTTC.

The V call is TRBV2, the J call TRBJ1-5; tentative D call: TRBD1 (5 bases). The ends were cut back, 3 bases at V and 4 bases at J, with 7 bases in the middle. The length of the CDR3 is 13 residues. The germline gives CDR1 SNHLY, CDR2 FYNNEI. CDR3 in amino acids: CASSEGENQPQHF. CDR3 DNA sequence: TGTGCCAGCAGTGAGGGGGAAAATCAGCCCCAGCATTTT.

V gene TRBV5-1 combines with J gene TRBJ1-1, with 10 nucleotides matching TRBD1. J gave up 3 bases and V 7 bases, and 6 bases lay outside the gene matches. Germline assignment: CDR1 SGHRS and CDR2 YFSETQ. There are 14 residues in the CDR3. The CDR3, as DNA: TGCGCCAGCCTACGCGGGACAGGGGACACTGAAGCTTTCTTT. Residues: CASLRGTGDTEAFF.

This clone was observed a few times. This rearrangement joins TRBV5-1 to TRBJ1-5; D remains unclear. V lost 0 bases and J lost 4, with 5 bases in between. Looked up from germline, CDR1 is SGHRS and CDR2 is YFSETQ. This CDR3 is 13 amino acids long. In DNA, the CDR3 is TGCGCCAGCAGCTTGGGGGAGAATCAGCCCCAGCATTTT. This encodes CASSLGENQPQHF. Filled out from reference TRBV5-1 and TRBJ1-5, the complete variable domain reads KAGVTQTPRYLIKTRGQQVTLSCSPISGHRSVSWYQQTPGQGLQFLFEYFSETQRNKGNFPGRFSGRQFSNSRSEMNVSTLELGDSALYLCASSLGENQPQHFGDGTRLSIL.

This clone appeared a single time. V and J are TRBV5-1 and TRBJ2-7; 7 bases align to TRBD1. The CDR3 totals 14 residues. Trimming cost V 6 bases and J 7 bases; bases outside gene matches: 13. Germline loops: CDR1 SGHRS, CDR2 YFSETQ. Here the CDR3 reads CASNSGTAVREQYF. DNA for the CDR3: TGCGCCAGCAACTCCGGGACAGCGGTAAGGGAGCAGTACTTC.

The gene calls are TRBV5-1 and TRBJ1-2; D is unclear. The CDR3 runs 15 residues. Germline V gene data show CDR1 as SGHRS and CDR2 as YFSETQ. V lost 0 bases to trimming and J lost 2 bases, with 11 bases between them. Here the CDR3 DNA reads TGCGCCAGCAGCTTGGGGACGGTAGGGAACTATGGCTACACCTTC. It specifies CASSLGTVGNYGYTF.